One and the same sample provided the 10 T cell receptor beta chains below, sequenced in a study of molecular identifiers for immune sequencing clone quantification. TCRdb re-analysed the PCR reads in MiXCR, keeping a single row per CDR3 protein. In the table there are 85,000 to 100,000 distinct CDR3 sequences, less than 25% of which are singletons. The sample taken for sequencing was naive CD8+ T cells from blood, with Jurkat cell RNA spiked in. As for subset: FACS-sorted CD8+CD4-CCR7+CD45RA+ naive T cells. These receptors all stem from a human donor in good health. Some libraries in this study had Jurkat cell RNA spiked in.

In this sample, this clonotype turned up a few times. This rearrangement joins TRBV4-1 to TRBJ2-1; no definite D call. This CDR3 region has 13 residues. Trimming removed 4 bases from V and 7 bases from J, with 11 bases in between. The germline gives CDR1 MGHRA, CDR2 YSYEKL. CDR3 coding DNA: TGCGCCAGCAGCCCCGAGAGGTATAATGAGCAGTTCTTC. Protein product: CASSPERYNEQFF.

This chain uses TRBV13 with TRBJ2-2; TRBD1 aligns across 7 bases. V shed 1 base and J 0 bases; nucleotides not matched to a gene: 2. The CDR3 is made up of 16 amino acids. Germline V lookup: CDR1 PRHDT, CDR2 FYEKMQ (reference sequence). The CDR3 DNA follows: TGTGCCAGCAGCTTAGAGGGGACAGCGAACACCGGGGAGCTGTTTTTT. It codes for CASSLEGTANTGELFF.

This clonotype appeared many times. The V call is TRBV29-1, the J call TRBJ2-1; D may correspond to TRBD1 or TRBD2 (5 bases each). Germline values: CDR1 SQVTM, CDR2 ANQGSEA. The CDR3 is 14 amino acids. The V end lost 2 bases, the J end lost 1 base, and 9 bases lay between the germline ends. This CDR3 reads CSVESGTSYNEQFF. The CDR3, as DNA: TGCAGCGTTGAATCAGGGACGTCCTACAATGAGCAGTTCTTC.

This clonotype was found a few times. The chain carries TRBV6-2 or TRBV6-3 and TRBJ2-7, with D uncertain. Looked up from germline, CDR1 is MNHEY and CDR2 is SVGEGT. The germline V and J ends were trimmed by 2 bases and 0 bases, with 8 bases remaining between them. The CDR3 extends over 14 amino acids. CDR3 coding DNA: TGTGCCAGCAGTTACGATGTCAACTCCTACGAGCAGTACTTC. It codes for CASSYDVNSYEQYF.

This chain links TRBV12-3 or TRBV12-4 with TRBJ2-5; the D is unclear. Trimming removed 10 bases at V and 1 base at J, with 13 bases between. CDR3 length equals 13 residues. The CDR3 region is CATSYAFQETQYF. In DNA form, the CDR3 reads TGTGCCACCTCTTATGCATTCCAAGAGACCCAGTACTTC.

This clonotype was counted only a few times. CDR3 residues: CASSILGTTGSYEQYF. The DNA for the CDR3 is TGTGCCAGTAGTATTTTGGGCACAACGGGGTCCTACGAGCAGTACTTC. J is TRBJ2-7 and V is TRBV19; TRBD2 might be the D (5 bases). The germline V and J ends were trimmed by 3 bases and 1 base, with 16 bases remaining between them. The CDR3 covers 16 residues. Germline V gene data show CDR1 as LNHDA and CDR2 as SQIVND (reference sequence).

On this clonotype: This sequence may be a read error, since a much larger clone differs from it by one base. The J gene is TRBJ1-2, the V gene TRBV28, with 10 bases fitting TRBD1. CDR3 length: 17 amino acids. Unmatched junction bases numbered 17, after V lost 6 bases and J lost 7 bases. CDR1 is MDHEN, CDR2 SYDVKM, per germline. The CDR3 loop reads CASRAGTGVPGSCGYTF. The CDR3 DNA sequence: TGTGCCAGCAGAGCCGGGACAGGGGTCCCCGGGTCCTGTGGCTACACCTTC.

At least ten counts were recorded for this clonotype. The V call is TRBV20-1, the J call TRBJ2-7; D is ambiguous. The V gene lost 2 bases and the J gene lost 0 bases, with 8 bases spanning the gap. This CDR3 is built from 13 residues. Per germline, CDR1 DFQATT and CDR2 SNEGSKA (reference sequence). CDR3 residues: CSARLASSYEQYF. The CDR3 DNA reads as TGCAGTGCTAGACTGGCGAGCTCCTACGAGCAGTACTTC.

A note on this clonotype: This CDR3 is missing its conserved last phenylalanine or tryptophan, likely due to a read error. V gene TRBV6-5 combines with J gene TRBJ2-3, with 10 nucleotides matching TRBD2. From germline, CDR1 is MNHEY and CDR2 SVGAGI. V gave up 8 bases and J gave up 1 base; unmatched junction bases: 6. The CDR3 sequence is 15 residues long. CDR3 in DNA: TGTGCCAGCTCCCGACTAGCGGGTGGCACAGATACGCAGTATTTG. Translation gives CASSRLAGGTDTQYL.

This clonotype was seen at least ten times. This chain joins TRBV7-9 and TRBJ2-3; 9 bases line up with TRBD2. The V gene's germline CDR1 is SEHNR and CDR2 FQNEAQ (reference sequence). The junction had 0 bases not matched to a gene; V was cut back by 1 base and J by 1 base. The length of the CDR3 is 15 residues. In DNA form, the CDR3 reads TGTGCCAGCAGCTTAGTAGCGGGGGGCACAGATACGCAGTATTTT. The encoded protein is CASSLVAGGTDTQYF. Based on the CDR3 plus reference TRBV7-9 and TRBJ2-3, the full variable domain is DTGVSQNPRHKITKRGQNVTFRCDPISEHNRLYWYRQTLGQGPEFLTYFQNEAQLEKSRLLSDRFSAERPKGSFSTLEIQRTEQGDSAMYLCASSLVAGGTDTQYFGPGTRLTVL.